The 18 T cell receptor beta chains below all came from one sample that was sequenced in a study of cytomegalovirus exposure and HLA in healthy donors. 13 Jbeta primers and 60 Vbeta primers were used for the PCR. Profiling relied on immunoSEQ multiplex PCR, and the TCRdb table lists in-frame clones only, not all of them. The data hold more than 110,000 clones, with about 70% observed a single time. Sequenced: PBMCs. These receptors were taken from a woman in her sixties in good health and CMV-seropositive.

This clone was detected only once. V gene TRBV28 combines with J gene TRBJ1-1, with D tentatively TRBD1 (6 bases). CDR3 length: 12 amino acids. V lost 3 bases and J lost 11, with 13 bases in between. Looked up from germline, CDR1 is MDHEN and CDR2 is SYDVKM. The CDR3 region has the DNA TGTGCCAGCAGTTTCCTAGACAGGAGTGCTTTCTTT. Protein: CASSFLDRSAFF.

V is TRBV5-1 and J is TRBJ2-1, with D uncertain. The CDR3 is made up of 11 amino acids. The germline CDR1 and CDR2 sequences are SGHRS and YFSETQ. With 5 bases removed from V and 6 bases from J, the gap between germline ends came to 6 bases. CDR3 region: CASRLANEQFF. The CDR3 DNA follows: TGCGCCAGCAGATTAGCCAATGAGCAGTTCTTC.

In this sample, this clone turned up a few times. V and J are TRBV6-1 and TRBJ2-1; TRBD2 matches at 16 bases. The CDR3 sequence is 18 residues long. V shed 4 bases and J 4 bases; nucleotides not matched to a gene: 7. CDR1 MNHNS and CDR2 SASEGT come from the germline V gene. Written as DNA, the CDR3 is TGTGCCAGCAGTGCGGGACTAGCGGGAGGGCCACGGTACAATGAGCAGTTCTTC. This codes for CASSAGLAGGPRYNEQFF.

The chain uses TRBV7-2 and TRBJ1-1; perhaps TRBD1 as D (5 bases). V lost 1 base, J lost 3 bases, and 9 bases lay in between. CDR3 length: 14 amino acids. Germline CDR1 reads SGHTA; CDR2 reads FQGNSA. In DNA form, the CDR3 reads TGTGCCAGCAGCTTAGATTCGGGGGACACTGAAGCTTTCTTT. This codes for CASSLDSGDTEAFF.

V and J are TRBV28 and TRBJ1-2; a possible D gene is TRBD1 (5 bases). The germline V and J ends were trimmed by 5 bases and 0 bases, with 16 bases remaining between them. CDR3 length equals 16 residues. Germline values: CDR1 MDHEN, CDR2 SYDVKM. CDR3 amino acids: CASSGGEATTNYGYTF. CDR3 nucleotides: TGTGCCAGCAGTGGAGGGGAGGCGACGACTAACTATGGCTACACCTTC.

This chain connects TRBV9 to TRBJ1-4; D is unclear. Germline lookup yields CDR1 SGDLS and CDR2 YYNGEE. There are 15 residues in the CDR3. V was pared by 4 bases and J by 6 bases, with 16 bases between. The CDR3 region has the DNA TGTGCCAGCAGCCCGGGGTGGAGAATCGATGAAAAACTGTTTTTT. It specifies CASSPGWRIDEKLFF.

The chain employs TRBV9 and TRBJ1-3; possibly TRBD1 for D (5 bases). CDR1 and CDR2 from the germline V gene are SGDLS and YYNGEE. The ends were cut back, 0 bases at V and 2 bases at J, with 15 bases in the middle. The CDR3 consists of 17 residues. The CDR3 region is CASSVDPGQGAGNTIYF. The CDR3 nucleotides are TGTGCCAGCAGCGTAGATCCGGGCCAAGGGGCTGGAAACACCATATATTTT.

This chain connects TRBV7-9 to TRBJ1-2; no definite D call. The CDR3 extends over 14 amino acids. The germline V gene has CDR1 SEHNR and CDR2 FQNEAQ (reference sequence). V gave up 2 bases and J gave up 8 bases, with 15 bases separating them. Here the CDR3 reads CASSLNTPISGYTF. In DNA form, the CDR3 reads TGTGCCAGCAGCTTAAATACACCAATTTCAGGCTACACCTTC.

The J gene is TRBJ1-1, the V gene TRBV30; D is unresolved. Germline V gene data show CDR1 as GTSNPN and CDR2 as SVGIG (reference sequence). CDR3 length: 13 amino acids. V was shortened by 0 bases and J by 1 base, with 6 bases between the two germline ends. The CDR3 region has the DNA TGTGCCTGGAGTGTAAGAGAGAACACTGAAGCTTTCTTT. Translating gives CAWSVRENTEAFF.

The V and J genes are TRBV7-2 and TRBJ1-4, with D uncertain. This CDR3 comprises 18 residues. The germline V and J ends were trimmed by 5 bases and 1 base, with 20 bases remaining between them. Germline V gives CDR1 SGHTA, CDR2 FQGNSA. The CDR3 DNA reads TGTGCCAGCAGCCCAGAGAGGAGGCACCTGGGAACTAATGAAAAACTGTTTTTT. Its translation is CASSPERRHLGTNEKLFF.

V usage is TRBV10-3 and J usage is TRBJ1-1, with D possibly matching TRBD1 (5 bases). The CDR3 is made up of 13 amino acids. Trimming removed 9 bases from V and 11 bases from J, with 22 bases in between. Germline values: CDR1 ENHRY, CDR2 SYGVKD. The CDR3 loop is CAITQQLRERAFF. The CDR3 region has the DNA TGTGCCATAACCCAACAACTCAGGGAAAGGGCTTTCTTT.

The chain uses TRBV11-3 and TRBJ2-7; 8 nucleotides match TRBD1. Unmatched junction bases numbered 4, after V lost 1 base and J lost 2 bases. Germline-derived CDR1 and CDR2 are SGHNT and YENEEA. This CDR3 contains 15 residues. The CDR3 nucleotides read TGTGCCAGCAGCTTAGCGGGGACAGGTCCCTACGAGCAGTACTTC. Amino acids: CASSLAGTGPYEQYF.

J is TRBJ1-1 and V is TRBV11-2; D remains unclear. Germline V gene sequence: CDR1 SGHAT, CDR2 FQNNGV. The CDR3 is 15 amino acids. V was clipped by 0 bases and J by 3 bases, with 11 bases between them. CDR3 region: CASSLDPSGDTEAFF. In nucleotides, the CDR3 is TGTGCCAGCAGCTTAGATCCGAGCGGGGACACTGAAGCTTTCTTT. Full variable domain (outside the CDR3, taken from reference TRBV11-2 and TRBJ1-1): EAGVAQSPRYKIIEKRQSVAFWCNPISGHATLYWYQQILGQGPKLLIQFQNNGVVDDSQLPKDRFSAERLKGVDSTLKIQPAKLEDSAVYLCASSLDPSGDTEAFFGQGTRLTVV.

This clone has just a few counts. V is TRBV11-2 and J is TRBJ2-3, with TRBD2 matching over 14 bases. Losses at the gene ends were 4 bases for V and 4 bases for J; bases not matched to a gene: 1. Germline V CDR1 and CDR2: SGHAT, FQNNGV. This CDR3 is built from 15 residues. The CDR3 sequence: CASSWGLAGADTQYF. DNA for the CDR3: TGTGCCAGCAGCTGGGGACTAGCGGGAGCAGATACGCAGTATTTT.

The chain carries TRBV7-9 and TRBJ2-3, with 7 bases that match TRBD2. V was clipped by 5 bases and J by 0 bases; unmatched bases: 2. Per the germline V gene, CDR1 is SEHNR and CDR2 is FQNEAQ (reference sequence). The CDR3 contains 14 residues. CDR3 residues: CASSRAGSTDTQYF. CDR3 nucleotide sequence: TGTGCCAGCAGCCGAGCGGGGAGCACAGATACGCAGTATTTT.

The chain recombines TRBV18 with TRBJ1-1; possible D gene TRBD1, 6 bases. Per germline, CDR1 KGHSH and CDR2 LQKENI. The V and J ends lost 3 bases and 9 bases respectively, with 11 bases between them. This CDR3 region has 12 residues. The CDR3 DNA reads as TGTGCCAGCTCACCGCGGGGGGACAAAGCTTTCTTT. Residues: CASSPRGDKAFF.

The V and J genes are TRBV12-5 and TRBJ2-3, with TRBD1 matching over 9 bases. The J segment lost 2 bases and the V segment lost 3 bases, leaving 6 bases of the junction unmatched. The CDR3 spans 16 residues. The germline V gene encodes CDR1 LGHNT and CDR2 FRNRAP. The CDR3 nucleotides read TGTGCTAGTGGTTTAGGGACAGGGAAATCCACAGATACGCAGTATTTT. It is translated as CASGLGTGKSTDTQYF.

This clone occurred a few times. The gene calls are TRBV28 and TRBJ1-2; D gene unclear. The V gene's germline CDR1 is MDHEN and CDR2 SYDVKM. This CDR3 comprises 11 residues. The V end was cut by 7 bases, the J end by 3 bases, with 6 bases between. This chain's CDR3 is CASMRDYGYTF. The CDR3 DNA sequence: TGTGCCAGCATGCGTGACTATGGCTACACCTTC.